The table lists the clone carrying this T cell receptor beta chain with a few counts. Via MiXCR, TCRdb re-called the RT-PCR reads, giving one row per CDR3 protein. Seen here are around 580,000 distinct CDR3 sequences, about 11% observed once, and the top ten hold roughly a tenth. These data are taken from a study of response to subunit inactivated influenza vaccine. This CDR3 is 16 amino acids long. Trimming removed 5 bases from V and 7 bases from J; junction bases left unmatched: 8. The germline CDR1 and CDR2 sequences are SGHVS and FNYEAQ. This TCR came from a man aged 50 to 60 who received an inactivated influenza vaccine. V is TRBV7-6 and J is TRBJ2-3; 14 nucleotides line up with TRBD2. The sample here was PBMCs from blood, taken on the day of vaccination. CDR3 sequence (DNA): TGTGCCAGCAGCCCCTGGACTAGCGGGGGGTTAAATACGCAGTATTTT. Its protein is CASSPWTSGGLNTQYF.